The 16 T cell receptor beta chains in this list originate from one sample, sequenced in a study of CD8 T cells in ankylosing spondylitis. A single record per CDR3 protein comes from TCRdb applying MiXCR to the 5' RACE reads. The profile shows about 35,000 distinct CDR3 sequences, roughly 3.1% of them singletons. Material: blood, either unsorted or a sorted T cell fraction (not recorded which). The source of these receptors is a male donor with ankylosing spondylitis or in good health (not recorded which).

This clonotype was counted ten times or more. This sequence joins TRBV9 and TRBJ1-1; TRBD1 agrees at 7 bases. The CDR3 sequence is 16 residues long. Germline assignment: CDR1 SGDLS and CDR2 YYNGEE. V lost 3 bases to trimming and J lost 1 base; unmatched junction nucleotides: 9. The CDR3 loop is CASSAVTGVRNTEAFF. CDR3 in DNA: TGTGCCAGCAGCGCCGTCACAGGGGTACGGAACACTGAAGCTTTCTTT.

This clonotype was seen only a few times. This chain uses TRBV9 with TRBJ2-1, with 7 bases fitting TRBD2. The CDR3 runs to 16 residues. V dropped 0 bases and J dropped 2; count of bases not matched to a gene: 5. Per germline, CDR1 SGDLS and CDR2 YYNGEE. CDR3 region: CASSVGGRGTYNEQFF. For the CDR3, the DNA is TGTGCCAGCAGCGTAGGCGGGAGAGGCACCTACAATGAGCAGTTCTTC.

This clonotype was seen ten or more times. J is TRBJ1-1 and V is TRBV21-1; the D segment call TRBD1 is taken from the table without a DNA check. TRBV21-1 is deemed a pseudogene. The CDR3 is 15 residues long. CDR3 coding DNA: TGTGCCAGCAGCAAAGTGGGGGGAAAGAACACTGAAGCTTTCTTT. Amino acid sequence: CASSKVGGKNTEAFF.

This clonotype was observed many times. The chain couples TRBV9 to TRBJ2-5; the match to TRBD1 covers 10 bases. V was clipped by 7 bases and J by 1 base; unmatched bases: 13. Per the germline V gene, CDR1 is SGDLS and CDR2 is YYNGEE. This CDR3 spans 17 amino acids. CDR3 in amino acids: CASAVTGTGASQETQYF. In nucleotides, the CDR3 is TGTGCCAGCGCCGTAACCGGGACAGGGGCTTCCCAAGAGACCCAGTACTTC.

This clonotype appeared many times. The J gene is TRBJ2-1, the V gene TRBV9; 14 bases agree with TRBD2. The CDR3 runs to 19 residues. V lost 4 bases and J lost 2; bases outside the gene matches: 11. The germline CDR1 and CDR2 sequences are SGDLS and YYNGEE. The DNA of the CDR3 is TGTGCCAGCAGCTTACCCGGGACTAGCGGGAGAACGGCCTACAATGAGCAGTTCTTC. It encodes CASSLPGTSGRTAYNEQFF.

This clonotype has just a few counts. V and J are TRBV9 and TRBJ2-2; TRBD2 matches at 11 bases. Trimming removed 2 bases from V and 7 bases from J; junction bases left unmatched: 10. CDR1 and CDR2 from the germline V gene are SGDLS and YYNGEE. CDR3 length equals 17 residues. This CDR3 is CASSVSGRADYSGELFF. CDR3 DNA sequence: TGTGCCAGCAGCGTTAGCGGGAGGGCGGACTATAGCGGGGAGCTGTTTTTT.

The sample holds many counts of this clonotype. The gene calls are TRBV9 and TRBJ1-5; no clear D gene. Trimming left V 3 bases short and J 5 bases short, with 9 bases between. The length of the CDR3 is 13 residues. CDR1 and CDR2 (germline): SGDLS, YYNGEE. CDR3 loop: CASSESPDQPQHF. The CDR3 DNA reads TGTGCCAGCAGCGAGAGCCCCGATCAGCCCCAGCATTTT.

This clonotype appeared many times. The V and J genes are TRBV9 and TRBJ2-5; perhaps D is TRBD1 or TRBD2 (6 bases each). V gave up 0 bases and J gave up 4 bases, with 13 bases separating them. Germline V gene sequence: CDR1 SGDLS, CDR2 YYNGEE. The CDR3 is 15 amino acids. CDR3 sequence (DNA): TGTGCCAGCAGCGTAGGGCAGGGGACTCTAGAGACCCAGTACTTC. Its translation: CASSVGQGTLETQYF. Full variable domain (remainder filled in from reference TRBV9 and TRBJ2-5): DSGVTQTPKHLITATGQRVTLRCSPRSGDLSVYWYQQSLDQGLQFLIQYYNGEERAKGNILERFSAQQFPDLHSELNLSSLELGDSALYFCASSVGQGTLETQYFGPGTRLLVL.

This clonotype was recorded at least ten times. The V and J genes are TRBV9 and TRBJ2-2; 8 positions match TRBD2. In germline, CDR1 is SGDLS, CDR2 YYNGEE. The length of the CDR3 is 24 residues. After removal of 1 base from V and 7 bases from J, the junction contained 33 bases not matched to a gene. CDR3 nucleotides: TGTGCCAGCAGCGTAAATTATCGGAGTCCAGGGGCCGCTAGCGGTAGCGGGATCGGCGGGGAGCTGTTTTTT. Translating it yields CASSVNYRSPGAASGSGIGGELFF.

At least ten counts were recorded for this clonotype. The V call is TRBV9, the J call TRBJ1-1; D uncertain. The CDR3 is made up of 13 amino acids. Trimming shortened V by 4 bases and J by 7 bases, and 14 bases separated the two germline ends. CDR1 and CDR2 (germline): SGDLS, YYNGEE. This CDR3 reads CASSSDVNDEAFF. For the CDR3, the DNA is TGTGCCAGCAGCTCCGATGTGAATGATGAAGCTTTCTTT. The full variable domain, in which reference TRBV9 and TRBJ1-1 provide the parts outside the CDR3, is DSGVTQTPKHLITATGQRVTLRCSPRSGDLSVYWYQQSLDQGLQFLIQYYNGEERAKGNILERFSAQQFPDLHSELNLSSLELGDSALYFCASSSDVNDEAFFGQGTRLTVV.

This clonotype occurred many times. The V and J genes are TRBV9 and TRBJ1-5; D gene unclear. Germline assignment: CDR1 SGDLS and CDR2 YYNGEE. The V end lost 0 bases, the J end lost 5 bases, and 6 bases lay between the germline ends. The CDR3 has 13 amino acids. This chain's CDR3 is CASSVGVYQPQHF. Here the CDR3 DNA reads TGTGCCAGCAGCGTAGGGGTATATCAGCCCCAGCATTTT.

This clonotype was detected many times. V usage is TRBV9 and J usage is TRBJ2-3; possibly TRBD2 for D (5 bases). Germline lookup yields CDR1 SGDLS and CDR2 YYNGEE. The V gene lost 4 bases and the J gene lost 0 bases, with 18 bases spanning the gap. The CDR3 is made up of 17 amino acids. The CDR3 DNA is TGTGCCAGCAGCCCCCCACCCGGGCGGGCCAGCACAGATACGCAGTATTTT. Translation gives CASSPPPGRASTDTQYF.

In its sample, this clonotype was seen a few times. A much larger clone differs from this one at a single base, so this may be a read error. The V gene is TRBV9, the J gene TRBJ2-1, with D possibly being TRBD1 or TRBD2 (7 bases each). The V gene lost 4 bases and the J gene lost 5 bases, with 25 bases spanning the gap. This CDR3 is 18 amino acids long. Germline V gene sequence: CDR1 SGDLS, CDR2 YYNGEE. The CDR3 spells CASSSKPGGGTIDNEQFF. The CDR3 bases are TGTGCCAGCAGCTCCAAGCCAGGGGGGGGGACTATCGACAATGAGCAGTTCTTC.

This clonotype showed up many times. This chain uses TRBV23-1 with TRBJ1-5; D call uncertain. TRBV23-1 is an ORF; its function is uncertain. V was trimmed by 0 bases and J by 9 bases, leaving 12 bases between them. The CDR3 sequence is 14 residues long. DNA for the CDR3: TGCGCCAGCAGTCAATCCCCCGGCCCAGGGCCCCAGCATTTT. The encoded protein is CASSQSPGPGPQHF.

There are many counts of this clonotype. The rearrangement links TRBV9 to TRBJ2-7; tentatively, D is TRBD1 or TRBD2 (5 bases each). The CDR3 sequence is 14 residues long. The V end was cut by 0 bases, the J end by 6 bases, with 13 bases between. Per the germline V gene, CDR1 is SGDLS and CDR2 is YYNGEE. CDR3 sequence: CASSVGRDSGEQYV. CDR3 nucleotides: TGTGCCAGCAGCGTAGGTCGAGACAGCGGCGAGCAGTACGTC.

The V gene is TRBV11-3, the J gene TRBJ2-3; 9 nucleotides align to TRBD1. Germline CDR1 and CDR2: SGHNT and YENEEA. With V trimmed by 6 bases and J by 2 bases, 12 bases remained unmatched. This CDR3 comprises 17 residues. CDR3 loop: CASRSYTGGTHTDTQYF. CDR3 DNA sequence: TGTGCCAGCAGATCCTACACAGGGGGCACACACACAGATACGCAGTATTTT.